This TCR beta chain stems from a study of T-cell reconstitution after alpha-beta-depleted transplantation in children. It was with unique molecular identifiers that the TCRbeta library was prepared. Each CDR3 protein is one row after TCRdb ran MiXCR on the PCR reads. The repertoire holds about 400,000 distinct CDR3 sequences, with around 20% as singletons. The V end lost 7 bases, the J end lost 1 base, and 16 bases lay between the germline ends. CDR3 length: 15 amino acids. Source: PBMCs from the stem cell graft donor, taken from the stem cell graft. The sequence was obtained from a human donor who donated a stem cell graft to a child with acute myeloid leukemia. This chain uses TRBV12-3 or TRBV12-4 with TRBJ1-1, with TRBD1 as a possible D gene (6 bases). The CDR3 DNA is TGTGCCAGCATTCCTTCAGGGGCCGGGAACACTGAAGCTTTCTTT. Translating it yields CASIPSGAGNTEAFF.